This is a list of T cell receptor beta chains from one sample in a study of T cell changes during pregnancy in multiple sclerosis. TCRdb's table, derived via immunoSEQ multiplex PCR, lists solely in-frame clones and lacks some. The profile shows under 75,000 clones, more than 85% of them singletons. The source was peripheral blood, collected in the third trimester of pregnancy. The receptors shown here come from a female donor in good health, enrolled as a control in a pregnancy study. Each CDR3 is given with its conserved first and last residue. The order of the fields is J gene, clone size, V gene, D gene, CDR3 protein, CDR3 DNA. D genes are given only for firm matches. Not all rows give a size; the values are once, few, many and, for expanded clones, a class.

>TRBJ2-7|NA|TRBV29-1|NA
CSVESGVTTYEQYF
TGTAGCGTTGAATCAGGGGTAACGACCTACGAGCAGTACTTC
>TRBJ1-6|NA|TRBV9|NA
CASSSQANNSPLHF
TGTGCCAGCAGCTCACAGGCCAATAATTCACCCCTCCACTTT
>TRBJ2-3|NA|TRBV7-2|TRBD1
CASSLAVQGAGDTQYF
TGTGCCAGCAGCTTAGCAGTACAGGGGGCTGGAGATACGCAGTATTTT
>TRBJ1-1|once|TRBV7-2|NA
CASSFSRDNTEAFF
TGTGCCAGCAGCTTCTCCAGGGATAACACTGAAGCTTTCTTT
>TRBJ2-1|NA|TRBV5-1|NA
CASSLSTGKGPFF
TGCGCCAGCAGCTTAAGTACCGGGAAAGGTCCGTTCTTC
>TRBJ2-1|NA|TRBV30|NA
CAWSVLIGEQFF
TGTGCCTGGAGTGTACTTATCGGTGAGCAGTTCTTC
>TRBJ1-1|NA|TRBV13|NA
CASNPLGGGTEAFF
TGTGCCAGCAACCCCCTTGGGGGGGGGACTGAAGCTTTCTTT
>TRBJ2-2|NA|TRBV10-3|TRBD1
CATLDGTGNTGELFF
TGTGCCACCCTCGACGGGACAGGGAACACCGGGGAGCTGTTTTTT
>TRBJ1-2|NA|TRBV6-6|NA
CASSYSIGANYGYTF
TGTGCCAGCAGTTACTCGATAGGGGCCAACTATGGCTACACCTTC
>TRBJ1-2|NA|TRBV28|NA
CASRQPLGAHGYTF
TGTGCCAGCAGGCAGCCCTTAGGGGCGCATGGCTACACCTTC
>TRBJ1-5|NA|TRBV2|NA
CASNLDSQNQPQHF
TGTGCCAGCAATTTAGACAGCCAGAATCAGCCCCAGCATTTT
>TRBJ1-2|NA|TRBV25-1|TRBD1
CASSPETGGDYGYTF
TGTGCCAGCAGTCCCGAGACAGGGGGCGACTATGGCTACACCTTC
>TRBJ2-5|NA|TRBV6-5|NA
CASSYGGLGQETQYF
TGTGCCAGCAGTTACGGAGGACTGGGCCAAGAGACCCAGTACTTC
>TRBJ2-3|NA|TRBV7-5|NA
CARSPANIWRGGPDTQYF
TGTGCCAGAAGCCCAGCGAATATATGGCGGGGGGGCCCAGATACGCAGTATTTT
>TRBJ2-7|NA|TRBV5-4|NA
CASSLATSPRGSSYEQYF
TGTGCCAGCAGCTTGGCCACATCCCCCCGGGGTTCTTCCTACGAGCAGTACTTC
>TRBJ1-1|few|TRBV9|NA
CASSFGLPATEAFF
TGTGCCAGCAGCTTCGGACTGCCAGCCACTGAAGCTTTCTTT
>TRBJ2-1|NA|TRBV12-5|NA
CASGSRLSDYNEQFF
TGTGCTAGTGGTTCGCGGTTGAGCGACTACAATGAGCAGTTCTTC
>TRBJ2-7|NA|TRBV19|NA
CASSRGWGESYEQYF
TGTGCCAGTAGTCGGGGTTGGGGGGAAAGCTACGAGCAGTACTTC
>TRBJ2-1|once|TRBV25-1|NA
CASSEYAYNEQFF
TGTGCCAGCAGTGAATACGCCTACAATGAGCAGTTCTTC
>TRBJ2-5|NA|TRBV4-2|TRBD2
CASSQTSVQETQYF
TGTGCCAGCAGCCAGACTAGCGTACAAGAGACCCAGTACTTC
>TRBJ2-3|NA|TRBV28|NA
CASSFDRFLPDTQYF
TGTGCCAGCAGTTTCGACAGGTTCCTTCCAGATACGCAGTATTTT
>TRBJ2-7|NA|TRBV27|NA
CASSLSARYEQYF
TGTGCCAGCAGTTTATCAGCCAGGTACGAGCAGTACTTC
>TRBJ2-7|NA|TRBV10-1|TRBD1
CARQGSAQYF
TGCGCCCGACAGGGGTCGGCGCAGTACTTC
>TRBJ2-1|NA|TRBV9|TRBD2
CASSMTSLYYNEQFF
TGTGCCAGCAGCATGACTAGCTTATACTACAATGAGCAGTTCTTC
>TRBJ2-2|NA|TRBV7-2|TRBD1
CASSLTTGGGGELFF
TGTGCCAGCAGCTTAACTACAGGGGGCGGCGGGGAGCTGTTTTTT
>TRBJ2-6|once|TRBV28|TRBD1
CASSIYRDRGLSGANVLTF
TGTGCCAGCAGTATTTACCGGGACAGGGGGCTCTCTGGGGCCAACGTCCTGACTTTC
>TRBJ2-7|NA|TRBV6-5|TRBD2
CASSRGLAAEQYF
TGTGCCAGCAGTCGGGGACTAGCGGCGGAGCAGTACTTC
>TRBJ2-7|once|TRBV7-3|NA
CASSLGGLGSYEQYF
TGTGCCAGCAGCTTAGGGGGACTGGGCTCCTACGAGCAGTACTTC
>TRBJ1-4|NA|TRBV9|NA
CASSVDQGEKLFF
TGTGCCAGCAGCGTAGATCAGGGTGAAAAACTGTTTTTT
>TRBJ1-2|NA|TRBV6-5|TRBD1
CASSYSGGRGPGYTF
TGTGCCAGCAGTTACTCAGGGGGCAGGGGGCCTGGCTACACCTTC
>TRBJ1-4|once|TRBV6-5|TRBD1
CASKQRGLTNEKLFF
TGTGCCAGCAAGCAGAGGGGGCTGACTAATGAAAAACTGTTTTTT
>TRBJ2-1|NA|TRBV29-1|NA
CSVDNLSGRVNEQFF
TGCAGCGTTGACAATCTTAGCGGAAGGGTAAATGAGCAGTTCTTC
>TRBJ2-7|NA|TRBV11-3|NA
CASSARGSYEQYF
TGTGCCAGCAGCGCACGGGGCTCCTACGAGCAGTACTTC
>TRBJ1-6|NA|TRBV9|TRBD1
CASSLGTANYLHF
TGTGCCAGCAGCCTAGGGACAGCCAACTACCTCCACTTT
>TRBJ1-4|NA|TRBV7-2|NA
CASSPIINEKLFF
TGTGCCAGCAGCCCTATAATCAATGAAAAACTGTTTTTT
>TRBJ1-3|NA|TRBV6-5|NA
CASSYSSRNTIYF
TGTGCCAGCAGTTACAGTTCGAGGAACACCATATATTTT
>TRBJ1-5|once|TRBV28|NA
CASSFGGGYQPQHF
TGTGCCAGCAGTTTTGGCGGGGGATATCAGCCCCAGCATTTT
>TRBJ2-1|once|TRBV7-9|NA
CASSLGGGEQFF
TGTGCCAGCAGCTTAGGTGGCGGTGAGCAGTTCTTC
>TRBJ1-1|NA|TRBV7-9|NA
CASSFDMNTEAFF
TGTGCCAGCAGCTTCGACATGAACACTGAAGCTTTCTTT
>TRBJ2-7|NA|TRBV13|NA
CASSLLVGEQYF
TGTGCCAGCAGCCTCTTGGTCGGCGAGCAGTACTTC
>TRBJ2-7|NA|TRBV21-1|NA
CASSNMGDSAGIYEQYF
TGTGCCAGCAGCAACATGGGGGACAGCGCCGGGATCTACGAGCAGTACTTC
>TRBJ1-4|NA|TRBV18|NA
CASSNTRTNEKLFF
TGTGCCAGCTCAAACACCCGAACTAATGAAAAACTGTTTTTT
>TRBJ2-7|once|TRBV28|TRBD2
CASSLRSIAGSSYEQYF
TGTGCCAGCAGCTTGAGATCGATAGCGGGTAGCTCCTACGAGCAGTACTTC
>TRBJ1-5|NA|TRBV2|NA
CASSARGLGQPQHF
TGTGCCAGCAGTGCTCGGGGTTTAGGGCAGCCCCAGCATTTT
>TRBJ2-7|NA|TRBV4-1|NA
CASSRNPTGNPDEQYF
TGCGCCAGCAGCCGCAACCCGACAGGTAACCCGGACGAGCAGTACTTC
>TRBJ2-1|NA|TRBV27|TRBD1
CASSLGTGLSYNEQFF
TGTGCCAGCAGTTTAGGGACAGGCCTCTCCTACAATGAGCAGTTCTTC
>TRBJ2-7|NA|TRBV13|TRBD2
CASSSKTSGRAYEQYF
TGTGCCAGCAGCTCCAAGACTAGCGGGAGGGCCTACGAGCAGTACTTC
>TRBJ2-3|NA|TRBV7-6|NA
CASSLQGGIDTQYF
TGTGCCAGCAGCTTACAGGGTGGGATAGATACGCAGTATTTT
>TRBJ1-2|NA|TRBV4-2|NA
CASSPHEEANYGYTF
TGTGCCAGCAGCCCCCACGAGGAAGCTAACTATGGCTACACCTTC
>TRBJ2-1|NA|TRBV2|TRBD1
CASRLNRDRALNEQFF
TGTGCCAGCAGATTGAACCGGGACAGGGCCTTGAATGAGCAGTTCTTC
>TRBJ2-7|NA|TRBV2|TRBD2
CASTPIRLAGYEQYF
TGTGCCAGTACCCCGATCCGACTAGCGGGCTACGAGCAGTACTTC
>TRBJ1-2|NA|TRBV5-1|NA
CASSLAISDSSGYGYTF
TGCGCCAGCAGCTTGGCCATTTCTGACAGTTCGGGCTATGGCTACACCTTC
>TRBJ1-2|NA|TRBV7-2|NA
CASSLDWSSFYGYTF
TGTGCCAGCAGCTTAGATTGGAGTTCCTTCTATGGCTACACCTTC
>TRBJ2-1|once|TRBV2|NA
CASTPRLYNEQFF
TGTGCCAGCACTCCTAGGCTTTACAATGAGCAGTTCTTC
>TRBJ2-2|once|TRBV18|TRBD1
CASSPRTGSAGELFF
TGTGCCAGCTCACCCCGGACAGGGTCCGCCGGGGAGCTGTTTTTT
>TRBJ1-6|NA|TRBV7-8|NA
CASSLEGSRSPLHF
TGTGCCAGCAGCTTAGAAGGGAGTCGGTCACCCCTCCACTTT
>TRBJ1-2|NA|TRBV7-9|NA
CASSSPGFTNYGYTF
TGTGCCAGCAGCTCCCCCGGGTTTACTAACTATGGCTACACCTTC